What follows describes a single TCR beta chain. Its antigen is unknown. The V and J ends lost 3 bases and 2 bases, in that order; junction bases with no gene match: 5. This CDR3 is 15 amino acids long. The germline CDR1 and CDR2 sequences are MDHEN and SYDVKM. This entry is derived from a study of T cell repertoires in cytomegalovirus infection. Study conclusions and caveats: The study identified carriers of CMV plus the relevant HLA from cumulative public TCR beta family frequency.

TCRdb fed the reads into MiXCR, producing one record per CDR3 protein. The profile shows approximately 150,000 distinct CDR3 sequences, approximately 17% of them singletons. V gene TRBV28 combines with J gene TRBJ2-3; 7 positions agree with TRBD2. The sequenced sample was CD8+ T cells from PBMCs. This TCR came from a human donor in good health (CMV status not recorded). Some clones in this sample may be carry-over from other donors' samples. In DNA, the CDR3 is TGTGCCAGCAGTTTCTCTAGCGGCCCCACAGATACGCAGTATTTT. The encoded protein is CASSFSSGPTDTQYF. Looking up the rest from reference TRBV28 and TRBJ2-3 gives the full variable domain: DVKVTQSSRYLVKRTGEKVFLECVQDMDHENMFWYRQDPGLGLRLIYFSYDVKMKEKGDIPEGYSVSREKKERFSLILESASTNQTSMYLCASSFSSGPTDTQYFGPGTRLTVL.